This T cell receptor (beta chain) comes out of a study of OX40 agonist ivuxolimab in advanced cancers. Study summary: The study gave patients intravenous ivuxolimab at 0.01 to 10 mg/kg every 2 weeks. Study-level points and caveats: Dosing at 0.1 to 3.0 mg/kg was accompanied by clonal expansion of CD4+ and CD8+ blood T cells by week 6.

CDR3 length: 13 residues. With 4 bases removed from V and 2 bases from J, the gap between germline ends came to 8 bases. Per germline, CDR1 SEHNR and CDR2 FQNEAQ (reference sequence). The table came from immunoSEQ multiplex PCR; TCRdb's copy has only in-frame clones and leaves some out. The sample consists of tens of thousands of clones, just under 80% of them appearing once. This clone occurred once. The antigen remains unidentified. The gene calls are TRBV7-9 and TRBJ1-1; D is unresolved. This TCR derives from an adult with an advanced solid tumor such as melanoma, head and neck, liver or kidney cancer. The sequencing here drew on CD4+ or CD8+ T cells sorted from blood, taken in a trial of the OX40 agonist ivuxolimab. This chain's CDR3 is CASSWTENTEAFF. The DNA of the CDR3 is TGTGCCAGCAGCTGGACGGAAAACACTGAAGCTTTCTTT.